Listed below are T cell receptor beta chains from one sample, sequenced in a study of CXCR3 chemokines and chemotherapy response in bladder cancer. TCRdb re-called the PCR reads with MiXCR, one entry per CDR3 protein. The table lists 7,000 to 10,000 distinct CDR3 sequences, about 21% of them singletons. The sample here was taken from a patient whose treatment included neoadjuvant chemotherapy. The receptors shown here come from a human donor with bladder cancer that did not respond to neoadjuvant chemotherapy. Both conserved end residues are trimmed from each CDR3. D genes are given only for firm matches.

d_call	j_call	v_call	cdr3_aa
-	TRBJ1-5	TRBV30	AWSVQGSNQPQH
-	TRBJ2-6	TRBV7-3	ASSFTGPGANVLT
-	TRBJ2-3	TRBV6-5	ASSRTLSTDTQY
-	TRBJ1-4	TRBV12-5	ASGLDPTNEKLF
-	TRBJ2-5	TRBV15	ATSRDLTGGPRRETQY
TRBD2	TRBJ2-5	TRBV19	ASNDGREQETQY
-	TRBJ2-7	TRBV19	ASSFVGQGQEQY
TRBD2	TRBJ2-7	TRBV6-2/TRBV6-3	ASSYPPGGGAYEQY
TRBD1	TRBJ1-5	TRBV2	ASSVTGGNNPPQH
TRBD1	TRBJ1-2	TRBV6-6	ALQGGSGGYT
-	TRBJ1-1	TRBV12-3/TRBV12-4	ASSLIQGSNTEAF
-	TRBJ1-1	TRBV9	ASSVPTGDLPITF
-	TRBJ1-3	TRBV19	ASSTTGNTIY
-	TRBJ2-6	TRBV7-2	ASSFRGAGANVLT
-	TRBJ1-1	TRBV2	ASEVATEAF
-	TRBJ2-3	TRBV19	ASQDKTGVSTDTQY
-	TRBJ1-4	TRBV2	ASSPGGAGEKLF
-	TRBJ2-2	TRBV7-3	ASSRSRNTGELF
-	TRBJ1-1	TRBV25-1	ASTGRLNTEAF
-	TRBJ1-6	TRBV10-3	AISRRDAPSPLH
TRBD1	TRBJ2-2	TRBV19	ASSPRTGEAGELF
TRBD2	TRBJ2-1	TRBV19	ASMSRRGGHEQF
-	TRBJ2-3	TRBV7-5	ISVPAANKEADTQY
-	TRBJ2-1	TRBV18	ASSPPWEGDEQF
TRBD1	TRBJ1-2	TRBV19	ASSPQGEADGYT
-	TRBJ1-5	TRBV19	ASSLDRVPAQH
-	TRBJ1-6	TRBV27	ASSLFVGLALH
TRBD1	TRBJ2-3	TRBV7-9	ASSSYDREPTDTQY
TRBD1	TRBJ1-6	TRBV6-2/TRBV6-3	ASSRTGGSPLH
TRBD1	TRBJ1-2	TRBV19	ASSSRGGQGYT
TRBD2	TRBJ2-4	TRBV6-6	ASSSRLAGAKNIQY
-	TRBJ2-1	TRBV11-3	ASSRSRNEQF
-	TRBJ1-5	TRBV5-4	ASSLAIRAASNQPQH
TRBD2	TRBJ2-5	TRBV7-2	ASSLVYVASGGAQETQY
-	TRBJ1-5	TRBV28	ASSLIRSQPQH
-	TRBJ2-1	TRBV12-3/TRBV12-4	ASSLGGGPSNEQF
-	TRBJ1-5	TRBV6-5	ASSSGGHSNQPQH
-	TRBJ2-2	TRBV18	ASSPPVGGELF
TRBD2	TRBJ2-3	TRBV20-1	SALAGTGSDTQY
TRBD2	TRBJ2-1	TRBV6-2/TRBV6-3	ASSYSYSGTSLF
TRBD1	TRBJ1-2	TRBV4-3	ASSQDRTGVFRYT
TRBD1	TRBJ2-7	TRBV9	ASSVSTGGSYEQY
TRBD1	TRBJ2-3	TRBV12-3/TRBV12-4	ASSLRQGMVSTDTQY
TRBD1	TRBJ1-3	TRBV6-2/TRBV6-3	ASSSRGTGNTIY
TRBD1	TRBJ1-5	TRBV27	ASSLSRGVGNQPQH
-	TRBJ1-1	TRBV6-5	ASSPIWGFMNTEAF
TRBD1	TRBJ1-1	TRBV9	ASSSGQGGGDTEAF
-	TRBJ2-3	TRBV30	AWSANTGTLLGTQY
TRBD1	TRBJ1-5	TRBV12-3/TRBV12-4	ASRRTGNNQPQH